Presented here are 21 T cell receptor beta chains from one specimen sequenced in a study of identical twins. TCRdb reprocessed the 5' RACE reads via MiXCR and lists one record per CDR3 protein. The sample includes hundreds of thousands of distinct CDR3 sequences, 7.5% to 9.5% of them seen just once. The sample was also linked to a second study, of yellow fever vaccine responses in identical twins.

Sequenced: CD8+ T cells sorted from blood. Every receptor here comes from a woman aged 18-30 years in good health.

V is TRBV29-1 and J is TRBJ2-1, with TRBD2 matching 15 bases. This CDR3 is 15 amino acids long. V lost 6 bases, J lost 4 bases, and 4 bases stayed unmatched. Looked up from germline, CDR1 is SQVTM and CDR2 is ANQGSEA. The CDR3 bases are TGCAGCGTGGGACTAGCGGGAGGCCCTTACAATGAGCAGTTCTTC. As protein: CSVGLAGGPYNEQFF.

This clonotype has more than one count but fewer than ten. This chain links TRBV7-8 with TRBJ2-3; 15 nucleotides match TRBD2. The CDR3 is 16 residues long. Germline V gene sequence: CDR1 SGHVS, CDR2 FQNEAQ. The V gene end was trimmed by 5 bases and the J gene end by 7 bases; junction bases not matched to a gene: 7. CDR3 region: CASSQGLAGGVNTQYF. The CDR3 DNA is TGTGCCAGCAGCCAGGGACTAGCGGGAGGTGTCAATACGCAGTATTTT. The full variable domain, completed using reference TRBV7-8 and TRBJ2-3, is GAGVSQSPRYKVAKRGQDVALRCDPISGHVSLFWYQQALGQGPEFLTYFQNEAQLDKSGLPSDRFFAERPEGSVSTLKIQRTQQEDSAVYLCASSQGLAGGVNTQYFGPGTRLTVL.

This clonotype was counted many times. The CDR3 nucleotides read TGTGCCAGCAGTGACTCCACAGCGGGGGCTGGGGCCAACGTCCTGACTTTC. Protein: CASSDSTAGAGANVLTF. This rearrangement joins TRBV6-4 to TRBJ2-6, with TRBD2 matching over 8 bases. The junction had 3 bases not matched to a gene; V was cut back by 0 bases and J by 2 bases. The germline V gene has CDR1 MRHNA and CDR2 SNTAGT. The CDR3 is made up of 17 amino acids.

This clonotype was counted a few times. The V gene is TRBV7-9, the J gene TRBJ2-7, with 12 bases matching TRBD2. The germline V gene has CDR1 SEHNR and CDR2 FQNEAQ (reference sequence). J gave up 6 bases and V 4 bases, and 1 base lay outside the gene matches. The CDR3 loop spans 13 amino acids. CDR3 DNA sequence: TGTGCCAGCAGCTGGACTAGCGGGATCGAGCAGTACTTC. It encodes CASSWTSGIEQYF.

There are a few counts of this clonotype. The chain recombines TRBV29-1 with TRBJ2-1; D unclear. V was clipped by 3 bases and J by 7 bases, with 7 bases between them. CDR3 length equals 11 residues. Per germline, CDR1 SQVTM and CDR2 ANQGSEA. Here the CDR3 DNA reads TGCAGCGTTGATCCCCCTAATGAGCAGTTCTTC. Amino acid sequence: CSVDPPNEQFF.

This clonotype came up a few times. The rearrangement joins TRBV29-1 to TRBJ1-1, with TRBD1 identical over 7 bases. Trimming took 6 bases from V and 1 from J; bases not matched to a gene: 8. Germline CDR1 reads SQVTM; CDR2 reads ANQGSEA. The CDR3 has 14 residues. CDR3 residues: CSVARGGGNTEAFF. The CDR3 nucleotides read TGCAGCGTCGCCAGGGGGGGAGGGAACACTGAAGCTTTCTTT.

In this sample, this clonotype turned up many times. The chain couples TRBV7-2 to TRBJ2-1; no clear D gene. Deletions cut 1 base from V and 5 bases from J, with 6 bases between. The CDR3 spans 13 residues. Per the germline V gene, CDR1 is SGHTA and CDR2 is FQGNSA. Here the CDR3 reads CASSLGANNEQFF. DNA for the CDR3: TGTGCCAGCAGCTTAGGAGCAAACAATGAGCAGTTCTTC.

This clonotype has a count of ten or more. This chain uses TRBV6-2 or TRBV6-3 with TRBJ1-1, with TRBD1 identical over 8 bases. Germline trimming cut 5 bases from V and 6 bases from J; bases unmatched to any gene: 17. The CDR3 is made up of 17 amino acids. CDR1 MNHEY and CDR2 SVGEGT come from the germline V gene. CDR3 nucleotides: TGTGCCAGCAGTGGAGCCCCCCGGATGGACAGGGTCGCTGAAGCTTTCTTT. Protein product: CASSGAPRMDRVAEAFF.

This clonotype showed up many times. The V gene is TRBV12-3 or TRBV12-4, the J gene TRBJ2-6; D is unresolved. Trimming removed 5 bases at V and 0 bases at J, with 5 bases between. The CDR3 has 14 residues. As DNA, the CDR3 is TGTGCCAGCAGTCCCCGCTCTGGGGCCAACGTCCTGACTTTC. It encodes CASSPRSGANVLTF.

This clonotype was seen only a few times. The chain links TRBV27 to TRBJ2-1, with TRBD2 matching over 10 bases. J gave up 4 bases and V 5 bases, and 2 bases lay outside the gene matches. The CDR3 has 14 amino acids. Germline CDR1 reads MNHEY; CDR2 reads SMNVEV (reference sequence). Here the CDR3 DNA reads TGTGCCAGCAGTGGACTAGCGGAGTACAATGAGCAGTTCTTC. Translating it yields CASSGLAEYNEQFF.

V and J are TRBV4-2 and TRBJ2-1; 11 positions match TRBD2. The CDR3 covers 15 residues. With V trimmed by 0 bases and J by 6 bases, 1 base remained unmatched. CDR1 and CDR2 (germline): LGHNA, YNFKEQ. The CDR3 DNA reads as TGTGCCAGCAGCCAAGATAGCGGGGGGGCCAATGAGCAGTTCTTC. Protein sequence: CASSQDSGGANEQFF.

In its sample, this clonotype was seen many times. V gene TRBV11-2 combines with J gene TRBJ1-4; D ambiguous. The CDR3 has 13 amino acids. Looked up from germline, CDR1 is SGHAT and CDR2 is FQNNGV. V was shortened by 5 bases and J by 7 bases, with 11 bases between the two germline ends. As DNA, the CDR3 is TGTGCCAGCAGCCTCACCACGGGTGAAAAACTGTTTTTT. Its translation is CASSLTTGEKLFF.

The rearrangement uses TRBV4-3 and TRBJ2-1; D ambiguous. This CDR3 is built from 14 residues. Germline CDR1 reads LGHNA; CDR2 reads YSLEER. Trimming stripped 0 bases from V and 2 bases from J, with 5 bases between. The CDR3 loop reads CASSQDRAYNEQFF. The DNA of the CDR3 is TGCGCCAGCAGCCAAGATCGGGCCTACAATGAGCAGTTCTTC.

This clonotype was detected many times. This rearrangement joins TRBV11-2 to TRBJ2-2; D uncertain. With 1 base removed from V and 6 bases from J, the gap between germline ends came to 12 bases. This CDR3 contains 15 residues. Germline assignment: CDR1 SGHAT and CDR2 FQNNGV. The CDR3 loop is CASSLGRVGAGELFF. The CDR3 coding sequence is TGTGCCAGCAGCTTAGGGCGAGTTGGCGCCGGGGAGCTGTTTTTT.

The sample holds a few counts of this clonotype. The chain joins TRBV29-1 to TRBJ2-3, with D possibly being TRBD1 or TRBD2 (5 bases each). Trimming took 1 base from V and 2 from J, leaving 22 bases between them. Germline V CDR1 and CDR2: SQVTM, ANQGSEA. The CDR3 runs 18 residues. The CDR3 DNA sequence: TGCAGCGTTGAAGTCCCCCTGGATGCGAGGGGATACACAGATACGCAGTATTTT. This codes for CSVEVPLDARGYTDTQYF.

Only a few counts were recorded for this clonotype. The chain couples TRBV21-1 to TRBJ2-5; TRBD2, as called in the table, went unchecked against the DNA. TRBV21-1 is marked as a pseudogene. The CDR3 sequence is 13 residues long. CDR3 in DNA: TGTGCCAGGGGGGGACTACTACAAGAGACCCAGTACTTC. The encoded protein is CARGGLLQETQYF.

The V gene is TRBV19, the J gene TRBJ2-1; 12 nucleotides agree with TRBD2. Looked up from germline, CDR1 is LNHDA and CDR2 is SQIVND (reference sequence). CDR3 length equals 16 residues. V lost 9 bases and J lost 0; bases outside the gene matches: 6. Here the CDR3 reads CARKTSGRTSYNEQFF. CDR3 bases: TGTGCCAGAAAGACTAGCGGGAGAACCTCCTACAATGAGCAGTTCTTC.

There are many counts of this clonotype. The chain carries TRBV4-3 and TRBJ1-2, with 9 positions matching TRBD1. The length of the CDR3 is 16 residues. Trimming removed 0 bases from V and 5 bases from J; junction bases left unmatched: 7. Germline assignment: CDR1 LGHNA and CDR2 YSLEER. CDR3 residues: CASSQDVGQGIYGYTF. In nucleotides, the CDR3 is TGCGCCAGCAGCCAAGATGTTGGACAGGGGATATATGGCTACACCTTC.

The gene calls are TRBV15 and TRBJ2-1, with D tentatively TRBD1 (6 bases). Per the germline V gene, CDR1 is LNHNV and CDR2 is YYDKDF (reference sequence). The length of the CDR3 is 13 residues. Trimming pared 6 bases from V and 5 bases from J, leaving 11 bases between. CDR3 residues: CATSHRVNNEQFF. As DNA, the CDR3 is TGTGCCACCAGTCACAGGGTCAACAATGAGCAGTTCTTC.

Concerning this clonotype itself: At one end, the junction sequence differs from germline, possibly due to a read error. This sequence joins TRBV5-5 and TRBJ2-1; 8 nucleotides line up with TRBD2. Germline loops: CDR1 SGHKS, CDR2 YYEKEE (reference sequence). The CDR3 totals 14 residues. Here the CDR3 reads CASSLEAGGRNGVF. The DNA of the CDR3 is TGTGCCAGCAGCTTGGAGGCGGGAGGCCGTAATGGAGTCTTC.

The rearrangement joins TRBV4-1 to TRBJ2-7; D possibly corresponds to TRBD1 (6 bases). Germline V gene sequence: CDR1 MGHRA, CDR2 YSYEKL. With 3 bases removed from V and 3 bases from J, the gap between germline ends came to 12 bases. The CDR3 consists of 14 residues. The CDR3 coding sequence is TGCGCCAGCAGCCAGCACCAGGGGAACTACGAGCAGTACTTC. Protein sequence: CASSQHQGNYEQYF.